The T cell receptor beta chain described here comes from a study of early T cells in non-severe SARS-CoV-2 infection. The wider study: Unpaired chains resulted from sequencing bulk RNA of unsorted whole blood.

The CDR3 runs to 12 residues. V lost 5 bases and J 4 bases, leaving 6 bases between the germline ends. Separate cDNA molecules each had unique molecular identifiers attached to them. TCRdb ran MiXCR on the 5' RACE reads and lists one entry per CDR3 protein. In the table there are 60,000 or so distinct CDR3 sequences, 8.7% of which are singletons. The source was whole blood, collected at baseline. The V and J genes are TRBV12-3 or TRBV12-4 and TRBJ1-5; the D is unclear. The clonotype comes from an adult who was a healthcare worker with PCR-confirmed SARS-CoV-2 infection or an uninfected control (not recorded which). Here the CDR3 reads CASSRHNQPQHF. The CDR3 region has the DNA TGTGCCAGCAGTCGTCATAATCAGCCCCAGCATTTT.